These T cell receptor beta chains were read from a single sample in a study of graft-versus-host responses after intestinal transplantation. Profiling relied on immunoSEQ multiplex PCR, and the TCRdb table lists in-frame clones only, not all of them. The top ten hold approximately 0.32% of the sample, which has tens of thousands of clones, approximately 90% seen once. For these receptors, no antigen is known. This material consisted of unstimulated CD4+ T cells sorted from spleen or lymph node cells, taken before transplant. The receptor set was obtained from a human donor who was the organ donor for an intestinal transplant. The CDR3 runs from the conserved cysteine through the conserved F or W. Fields, in order: J gene, V gene, D gene, clone size, CDR3 DNA, CDR3 protein. D genes are given only for firm matches. The listing skips clone size in some rows; elsewhere it reads once, few, many or a size class.

J gene: TRBJ2-3; V gene: TRBV5-1; D gene: TRBD2; clone size: -; CDR3 DNA: TGCGCCAGCAGCTTGGCGGGAGGCGGGGATACGCAGTATTTT; CDR3 protein: CASSLAGGGDTQYF
J gene: TRBJ2-5; V gene: TRBV2; D gene: TRBD1; clone size: -; CDR3 DNA: TGTGCCAGCAGTTCCGACAGGGACCAAGAGACCCAGTACTTC; CDR3 protein: CASSSDRDQETQYF
J gene: TRBJ1-5; V gene: TRBV13; D gene: TRBD1; clone size: once; CDR3 DNA: TGTGCCAGCAGCCCCTCAGACAGGGAACATCAGCCCCAGCATTTT; CDR3 protein: CASSPSDREHQPQHF
J gene: TRBJ2-2; V gene: TRBV19; D gene: TRBD2; clone size: -; CDR3 DNA: TGTGCCAGTAGTATCTTTCTAGCGGGCACCGGGGAGCTGTTTTTT; CDR3 protein: CASSIFLAGTGELFF
J gene: TRBJ2-1; V gene: TRBV7-3; D gene: -; clone size: -; CDR3 DNA: TGTGCCAGCAGCTTAACTAGCTACAATGAGCAGTTCTTC; CDR3 protein: CASSLTSYNEQFF
J gene: TRBJ2-1; V gene: TRBV5-8; D gene: TRBD1; clone size: -; CDR3 DNA: TGTGCCAGCAGCTTCTCAGGGGGCGAAGATGAGCAGTTCTTC; CDR3 protein: CASSFSGGEDEQFF
J gene: TRBJ2-7; V gene: TRBV5-1; D gene: TRBD1; clone size: -; CDR3 DNA: TGCGCCAGCAGCTTTAGCCGGGACAGGGCTCGCGAGCAGTACTTC; CDR3 protein: CASSFSRDRAREQYF
J gene: TRBJ2-2; V gene: TRBV5-1; D gene: -; clone size: -; CDR3 DNA: TGCGCCAGCAGCCCCCGAGGAACGAACACCGGGGAGCTGTTTTTT; CDR3 protein: CASSPRGTNTGELFF
J gene: TRBJ1-3; V gene: TRBV18; D gene: TRBD1; clone size: -; CDR3 DNA: TGTGCCAGCTCACCTGTTATAGAGGCGGGACAGCGTGGAAACACCATATATTTT; CDR3 protein: CASSPVIEAGQRGNTIYF
J gene: TRBJ2-7; V gene: TRBV7-6; D gene: TRBD2; clone size: -; CDR3 DNA: TGTGCCAGCAGCTTGGGACTAGCGGGAGTGGGGTTGACCTACGAGCAGTACTTC; CDR3 protein: CASSLGLAGVGLTYEQYF
J gene: TRBJ2-5; V gene: TRBV7-7; D gene: -; clone size: -; CDR3 DNA: TGTGCCAGCAGCTTGGGAACGGGGGGCAAAGAGACCCAGTACTTC; CDR3 protein: CASSLGTGGKETQYF
J gene: TRBJ2-6; V gene: TRBV5-1; D gene: -; clone size: once; CDR3 DNA: TGCGCCAGCAGAAACAGGGTGTCTGGGGCCAACGTCCTGACTTTC; CDR3 protein: CASRNRVSGANVLTF
J gene: TRBJ1-5; V gene: TRBV7-9; D gene: -; clone size: -; CDR3 DNA: TGTGCCAGCAGCTTAGAAGGGAGAGGTCAGCCCCAGCATTTT; CDR3 protein: CASSLEGRGQPQHF
J gene: TRBJ1-2; V gene: TRBV19; D gene: TRBD1; clone size: -; CDR3 DNA: TGTGCCAGTAGTCCAAGGGGGACAGAAGTCTATGGCTACACCTTC; CDR3 protein: CASSPRGTEVYGYTF
J gene: TRBJ2-1; V gene: TRBV5-6; D gene: -; clone size: -; CDR3 DNA: TGTGCCAGCGGATCCCCTCATCCGCAGGGTTCTTATGAGCAGTTCTTC; CDR3 protein: CASGSPHPQGSYEQFF
J gene: TRBJ1-2; V gene: TRBV6-4; D gene: TRBD1; clone size: -; CDR3 DNA: TGTGCCAGCAGTCGCCTTCCGGGACAGGGCATAACTGGCTACACCTTC; CDR3 protein: CASSRLPGQGITGYTF
J gene: TRBJ2-1; V gene: TRBV10-3; D gene: -; clone size: few; CDR3 DNA: TGTGCCACCCGGGACAATGAGCAGTTCTTC; CDR3 protein: CATRDNEQFF
J gene: TRBJ1-2; V gene: TRBV6-1; D gene: -; clone size: -; CDR3 DNA: TGTGCCAGCAGTGAATCCCCGGGACAAAACTATGGCTACACCTTC; CDR3 protein: CASSESPGQNYGYTF
J gene: TRBJ1-2; V gene: TRBV25-1; D gene: -; clone size: -; CDR3 DNA: TGTGCCAGCAGTGAATATGGGGCAGGGGAAGGGGGCTACACCTTC; CDR3 protein: CASSEYGAGEGGYTF
J gene: TRBJ1-2; V gene: TRBV10-3; D gene: -; clone size: once; CDR3 DNA: TGTGCCATCAGTGACCAGGCAGGCGAGTTAGCTAACTATGGCTACACCTTC; CDR3 protein: CAISDQAGELANYGYTF
J gene: TRBJ1-5; V gene: TRBV27; D gene: -; clone size: -; CDR3 DNA: TGTGCCAGCAGTTTGGGTCTACCCGGGCAGCCCCAGCATTTT; CDR3 protein: CASSLGLPGQPQHF